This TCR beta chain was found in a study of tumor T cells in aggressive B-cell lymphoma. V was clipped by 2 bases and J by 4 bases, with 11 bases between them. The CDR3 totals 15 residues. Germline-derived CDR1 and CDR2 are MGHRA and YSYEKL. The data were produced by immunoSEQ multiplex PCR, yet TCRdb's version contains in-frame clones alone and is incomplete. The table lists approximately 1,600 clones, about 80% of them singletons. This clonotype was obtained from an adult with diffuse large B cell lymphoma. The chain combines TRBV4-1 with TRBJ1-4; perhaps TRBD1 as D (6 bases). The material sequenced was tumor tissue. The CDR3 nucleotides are TGCGCCAGCAGCCAAACCCAGGGGTTTAATGAAAAACTGTTTTTT. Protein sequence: CASSQTQGFNEKLFF.